This T cell receptor (beta chain) derives from a study of tissue-resident memory T cells in lung cancer (dated by TCRdb to about 2019). Describing the broader study: Paired tumor TRM and tumor non-TRM populations from ten to eleven lung cancer patients were compared by TCR beta-chain sequencing. General findings and caveats noted by the study authors: A significantly more restricted TCR repertoire was observed in tumor TRM cells than in tumor non-TRM cells, as reflected by lower Shannon-Wiener and inverse Simpson diversity. Per patient, the most expanded clonotype made up an average of approximately 20% of sequenced TRM cells, which suggests that a single tumor antigen-specific clone had expanded. Expanded clonotypes were found to constitute about three quarters of tumor TRM repertoires on average, compared with roughly 48% of tumor non-TRM repertoires.

Comments on this clonotype: Its recognized antigen is unknown. The junction differs from germline at one of its ends, possibly a read error.

CDR1 MGHRA and CDR2 YSYEKL are derived from the germline V gene. The CDR3 spans 16 residues, from the cysteine through the phenylalanine. Left in the record is the CDR3 DNA by itself, 48 bases read in frame from the first base. Sorting of CD8+ T cells according to CD103 expression was performed on a BD FACSAria-II, with the sorted cells collected directly into ice-cold TRIzol LS reagent. Freshly resected lung tumor tissue was collected at the time of surgical resection. After Fc receptor blocking, the fresh cells were stained for CD45, CD4, CD3, CD8A and CD103, and DAPI served for live/dead discrimination. A miRNeasy kit was used to purify total RNA from the sorted CD103+ and CD103- CD8+ T cells. Tumor-infiltrating CD8+ cytotoxic T cells were sorted by CD103 expression to separate tissue-resident memory (TRM) cells from non-TRM cells. Patients with treatment-naive lung cancer were used as donors. Upon referral, patients with respiratory malignancies who were newly diagnosed and untreated were recruited prospectively.

For sequencing, an Illumina MiSeq was employed. Unique molecular identifiers were built into the TCR sequencing libraries, which were indexed using TruSeq single indexes. Concerning the study's data processing: TCR reads were mapped and error-corrected with MIGEC v1.2.7, then analyzed with VDJtools v1.1.7, both using default settings. Shannon-Wiener and inverse Simpson indices, computed in VDJtools, were used to quantify repertoire diversity. Expanded TCRbeta clonotypes were defined by a frequency threshold of at least three. Wilcoxon rank-sum tests across about nine patients were used for the statistical comparisons of TCR diversity between tumor TRM and non-TRM populations. TCRdb trimmed public reads at Q25 via fastp, called clones via MiXCR and kept in-frame beta chains. Duplicate CDR3 protein sequences are folded into a single record with the most common DNA and genes. These V and J calls are TCRdb output, not the study's own analysis. Within this sample are about 220 distinct CDR3 sequences, with around 20% of them counted one time only. The top ten constitute roughly 49% of the sample.

This TCR derives from a human donor with treatment-naive lung cancer (subtype not recorded). What was sequenced was CD103+ CD8+ T cells from lung tumor tissue. The cell subset or site label, read with the paper, signifies: tissue-resident memory (TRM) CD8+ CTLs. The chain couples TRBV4-1 to TRBJ2-1; the junction holds 8 bases that match TRBD2. In nucleotide form, the sequence is TGCGCTAGCAGCCAAGAGTACGGGGGGGCCCTGAATGAGCAGTTCTTC. Its product reads: CASSQEYGGALNEQFF.